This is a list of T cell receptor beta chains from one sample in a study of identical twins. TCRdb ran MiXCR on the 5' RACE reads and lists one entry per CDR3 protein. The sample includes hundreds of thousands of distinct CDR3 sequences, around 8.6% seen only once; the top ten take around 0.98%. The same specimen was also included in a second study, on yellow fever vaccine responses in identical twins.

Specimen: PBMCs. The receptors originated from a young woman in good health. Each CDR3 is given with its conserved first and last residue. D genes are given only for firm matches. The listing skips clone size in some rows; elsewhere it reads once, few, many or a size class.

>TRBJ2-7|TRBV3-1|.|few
CASSQVLPNIYEQYF
TGTGCCAGCAGCCAAGTCTTGCCTAACATCTACGAGCAGTACTTC
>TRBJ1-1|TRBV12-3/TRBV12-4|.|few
CASRYFHDYSTEAFF
TGTGCCAGCAGATACTTTCATGATTATTCCACTGAAGCTTTCTTT
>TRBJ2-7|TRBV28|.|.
CASNEEVRGYEQYF
TGTGCCAGCAATGAAGAGGTTAGAGGTTACGAGCAGTACTTC
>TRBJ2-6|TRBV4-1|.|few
CASSQVWGGANVLTF
TGCGCCAGCAGCCAAGTCTGGGGTGGGGCCAACGTCCTGACTTTC
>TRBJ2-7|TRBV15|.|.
CATSSGYTYEQYF
TGTGCCACCAGTTCCGGCTATACCTACGAGCAGTACTTC
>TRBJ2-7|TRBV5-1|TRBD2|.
CASSSGLGLYEQYF
TGCGCCAGCAGCTCAGGACTAGGTTTATACGAGCAGTACTTC
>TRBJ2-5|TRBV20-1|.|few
CSAIGSSPRETQYF
TGCAGTGCTATCGGTAGTAGTCCGAGGGAGACCCAGTACTTC
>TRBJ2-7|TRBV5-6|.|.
CARSPGQLAYEQYF
TGTGCCAGGAGCCCGGGGCAGCTAGCCTACGAGCAGTACTTC
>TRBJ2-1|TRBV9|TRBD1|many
CASSVELVGRGLYNEQFF
TGTGCCAGCAGCGTAGAATTAGTAGGCAGGGGGCTTTACAATGAGCAGTTCTTC
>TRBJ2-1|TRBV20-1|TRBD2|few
CSASLLTSGAYNEQFF
TGCAGTGCTAGTCTCCTAACTAGCGGGGCTTACAATGAGCAGTTCTTC
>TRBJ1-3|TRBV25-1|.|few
CASTAAGAGNTIYF
TGTGCCAGCACCGCCGCGGGGGCTGGAAACACCATATATTTT
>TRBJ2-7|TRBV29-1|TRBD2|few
CSVEDAGAGGPYEQYF
TGCAGCGTTGAAGATGCCGGAGCGGGAGGGCCCTACGAGCAGTACTTC
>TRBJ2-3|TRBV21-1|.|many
CASSVSRGVSSTDTQYF
TGTGCCAGCAGCGTCTCAAGGGGCGTTTCTAGCACAGATACGCAGTATTTT
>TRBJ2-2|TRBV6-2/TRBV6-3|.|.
CASSSSDAYTGELFF
TGTGCCAGCAGTTCCTCCGACGCGTACACCGGGGAGCTGTTTTTT
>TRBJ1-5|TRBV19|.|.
CASNGKVSNQPQHF
TGTGCCAGTAATGGGAAGGTCAGCAATCAGCCCCAGCATTTT
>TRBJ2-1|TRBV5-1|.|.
CASSLDRVRGAYNEQFF
TGCGCCAGCAGCTTGGACAGGGTCCGAGGAGCCTACAATGAGCAGTTCTTC
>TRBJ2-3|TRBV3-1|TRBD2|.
CASSSTSGRNTDTQYF
TGTGCCAGCAGCTCCACTAGCGGGAGGAACACAGATACGCAGTATTTT
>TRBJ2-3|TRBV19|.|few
CASSIDRGKDTQYF
TGTGCCAGTAGTATAGATAGGGGTAAAGATACGCAGTATTTT
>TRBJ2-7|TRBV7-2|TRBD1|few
CASTKSPGQGAYEQYF
TGTGCCAGCACCAAAAGCCCGGGACAGGGAGCCTACGAGCAGTACTTC
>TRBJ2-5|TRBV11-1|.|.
CASSLGIQGTFWYQETQYF
TGTGCCAGCAGCTTAGGCATACAGGGAACCTTTTGGTACCAAGAGACCCAGTACTTC
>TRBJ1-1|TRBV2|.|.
CASSEALREAFF
TGTGCCAGCAGTGAAGCGCTCAGGGAAGCTTTCTTT
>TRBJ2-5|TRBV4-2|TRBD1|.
CASSQEQGTGGETQYF
TGTGCCAGCAGCCAGGAACAAGGGACAGGGGGAGAGACCCAGTACTTC
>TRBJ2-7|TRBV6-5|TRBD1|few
CASSYITDRDYEQYF
TGTGCCAGCAGTTACATAACCGACAGGGACTACGAGCAGTACTTC
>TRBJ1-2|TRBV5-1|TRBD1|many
CASSWDRGRVGYTF
TGCGCCAGCAGTTGGGACAGGGGGCGCGTTGGCTACACCTTC
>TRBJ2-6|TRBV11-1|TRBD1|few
CASSWDRFLGSSGANVLTF
TGTGCCAGCAGCTGGGACAGGTTCTTGGGGAGCTCTGGGGCCAACGTCCTGACTTTC
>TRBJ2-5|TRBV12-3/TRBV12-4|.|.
CASSFTVGTRETQYF
TGTGCCAGCAGTTTTACGGTCGGCACTAGGGAGACCCAGTACTTC
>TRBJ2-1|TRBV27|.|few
CASSFPRGAANNEQFF
TGTGCCAGCAGTTTTCCCCGGGGAGCGGCTAACAATGAGCAGTTCTTC
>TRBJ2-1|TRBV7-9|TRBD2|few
CASSFLAGGVHNEQFF
TGTGCCAGCAGCTTTTTAGCGGGAGGGGTTCACAATGAGCAGTTCTTC
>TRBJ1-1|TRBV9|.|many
CASSVGSNTEAFF
TGTGCCAGCAGCGTCGGGTCGAACACTGAAGCTTTCTTT
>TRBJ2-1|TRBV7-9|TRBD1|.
CASRRDRGRINEQFF
TGTGCCAGCAGGAGGGACAGGGGGCGAATTAATGAGCAGTTCTTC
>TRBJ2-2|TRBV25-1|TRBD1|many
CASSVDRDTGELFF
TGTGCCAGCAGTGTCGACAGGGACACCGGGGAGCTGTTTTTT
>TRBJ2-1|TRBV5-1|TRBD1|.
CASRPDRGHRNEQFF
TGCGCCAGCAGGCCTGACAGGGGGCATCGGAATGAGCAGTTCTTC
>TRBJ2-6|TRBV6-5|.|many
CASSYSRGSGANVLTF
TGTGCCAGCAGTTACTCGAGGGGCTCTGGGGCCAACGTCCTGACTTTC
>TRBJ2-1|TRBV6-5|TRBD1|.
CASSYSGQGDEQFF
TGTGCCAGCAGTTACTCGGGACAGGGAGACGAGCAGTTCTTC
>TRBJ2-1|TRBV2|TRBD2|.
CASSKALAGDEQFF
TGTGCCAGCAGTAAGGCACTAGCGGGGGATGAGCAGTTCTTC
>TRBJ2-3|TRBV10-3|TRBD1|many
CAITFGQGSTDTQYF
TGTGCCATCACCTTTGGACAGGGGAGCACAGATACGCAGTATTTT
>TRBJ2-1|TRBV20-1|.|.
CSAASGSGYNEQFF
TGCAGTGCCGCCAGTGGGTCAGGGTACAATGAGCAGTTCTTC
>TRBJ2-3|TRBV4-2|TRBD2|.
CASSQRSGTSGTDTQYF
TGTGCCAGCAGCCAAAGATCGGGGACTAGCGGCACAGATACGCAGTATTTT
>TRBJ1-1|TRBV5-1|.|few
CASSPSGGLGEGMNTEAFF
TGCGCCAGCAGCCCCTCCGGGGGGCTGGGAGAGGGGATGAACACTGAAGCTTTCTTT
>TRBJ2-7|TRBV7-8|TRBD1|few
CASSPGGGTGVGLLIEQYF
TGTGCCAGCAGCCCGGGTGGCGGGACAGGGGTGGGACTACTTATCGAGCAGTACTTC
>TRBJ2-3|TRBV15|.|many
CATKGVGSTQYF
TGTGCCACCAAAGGGGTGGGGAGCACGCAGTATTTT
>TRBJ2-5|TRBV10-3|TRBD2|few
CAISGPGTSETQYF
TGTGCCATCAGTGGACCCGGGACTAGCGAGACCCAGTACTTC
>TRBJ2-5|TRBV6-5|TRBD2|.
CASSYLGAGEQETQYF
TGTGCCAGCAGTTACTTAGGAGCGGGGGAGCAAGAGACCCAGTACTTC
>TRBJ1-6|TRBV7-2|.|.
CASSLARQTKRNSPLHF
TGTGCCAGCAGCTTAGCACGGCAGACGAAGAGGAATTCACCCCTCCACTTT